The rows below give T cell receptor beta chains drawn from one sample of a study of PD-L1 blockade in urothelial cancer. Clones were read by immunoSEQ multiplex PCR, and TCRdb kept only the in-frame ones, dropping some. The sample lists fewer than 100,000 clones, about 82% occurring once. The sequencing here drew on PBMCs, taken around atezolizumab (anti-PD-L1) treatment. The source is a man aged 35 to 55 with urothelial cancer. The CDR3 runs from the conserved cysteine through the conserved F or W. D genes are given only for firm matches. Clone size is given for some rows only: seen once, a few or many times, or a class if the clone is expanded.

D gene: TRBD1; clone size: .; J gene: TRBJ2-7; V gene: TRBV30; CDR3 DNA: TGTGCCTGGAGGCCAGGGGGATACGAGCAGTACTTC; CDR3 protein: CAWRPGGYEQYF
D gene: TRBD2; clone size: .; J gene: TRBJ2-3; V gene: TRBV7-3; CDR3 DNA: TGTGCCAGCAGGTCTAGCGGGAGCACAGATACGCAGTATTTT; CDR3 protein: CASRSSGSTDTQYF
D gene: .; clone size: .; J gene: TRBJ2-1; V gene: TRBV6-5; CDR3 DNA: TGTGCCAGCAGTTACTCGTGGGGGGATGAGCAGTTCTTC; CDR3 protein: CASSYSWGDEQFF
D gene: .; clone size: .; J gene: TRBJ2-3; V gene: TRBV5-1; CDR3 DNA: TGCGCCAGCAGCTTGTCGCGGAGCGGATCCACAGATACGCAGTATTTT; CDR3 protein: CASSLSRSGSTDTQYF
D gene: TRBD2; clone size: .; J gene: TRBJ2-4; V gene: TRBV28; CDR3 DNA: TGTGCCAGCAGTTCGCCCGGGACTAGCATCATTCAGTACTTC; CDR3 protein: CASSSPGTSIIQYF
D gene: .; clone size: .; J gene: TRBJ1-4; V gene: TRBV30; CDR3 DNA: TGTGCCTGGAGTATCGGAGCAACTAATGAAAAACTGTTTTTT; CDR3 protein: CAWSIGATNEKLFF
D gene: .; clone size: .; J gene: TRBJ1-4; V gene: TRBV18; CDR3 DNA: TGTGCCAGCTCCCCCGGGAAAAATGAAAAACTGTTTTTT; CDR3 protein: CASSPGKNEKLFF
D gene: .; clone size: .; J gene: TRBJ2-7; V gene: TRBV7-8; CDR3 DNA: TGTGCCAGCAGCCGCCTTCCTTCGGGGAATCCCACCTACGAGCAGTACTTC; CDR3 protein: CASSRLPSGNPTYEQYF
D gene: .; clone size: .; J gene: TRBJ2-3; V gene: TRBV19; CDR3 DNA: TGTGCCAGTAGTATTAAGCGGGGCACAGATACGCAGTATTTT; CDR3 protein: CASSIKRGTDTQYF
D gene: .; clone size: .; J gene: TRBJ2-2; V gene: TRBV4-1; CDR3 DNA: TGCGCCAGCAGCCCCCAGGCCGGGGAGCTGTTTTTT; CDR3 protein: CASSPQAGELFF
D gene: .; clone size: .; J gene: TRBJ2-2; V gene: TRBV5-4; CDR3 DNA: TGTGCCAGCAGCTTTGGCAGGGGAGGGTCCACCGGGGAGCTGTTTTTT; CDR3 protein: CASSFGRGGSTGELFF
D gene: .; clone size: .; J gene: TRBJ1-4; V gene: TRBV5-1; CDR3 DNA: TGCGCCAGCAGGTTGCGGGGTAACCTTAATGAAAAACTGTTTTTT; CDR3 protein: CASRLRGNLNEKLFF
D gene: .; clone size: .; J gene: TRBJ2-1; V gene: TRBV11-2; CDR3 DNA: TGTGCCAGCCGCTTTGGGGGCGCGCGGTCTACCTACAATGAGCAGTTCTTC; CDR3 protein: CASRFGGARSTYNEQFF
D gene: .; clone size: few; J gene: TRBJ2-1; V gene: TRBV29-1; CDR3 DNA: TGCAGCGTTTTGGACCGGGGCAATGAGCAGTTCTTC; CDR3 protein: CSVLDRGNEQFF
D gene: TRBD1; clone size: .; J gene: TRBJ1-5; V gene: TRBV28; CDR3 DNA: TGTGCCAGCAGTTGGGCGGACAGGGGTTCGGTCCAGCCCCAGCATTTT; CDR3 protein: CASSWADRGSVQPQHF
D gene: TRBD1; clone size: .; J gene: TRBJ1-1; V gene: TRBV7-8; CDR3 DNA: TGTGCCAGCAGCTTAGGGACAGGGGGGGGAGAAGCTTTCTTT; CDR3 protein: CASSLGTGGGEAFF
D gene: .; clone size: .; J gene: TRBJ1-3; V gene: TRBV30; CDR3 DNA: TGTGCCTGGACAAGGAGCTCTGGAAACACCATATATTTT; CDR3 protein: CAWTRSSGNTIYF
D gene: .; clone size: .; J gene: TRBJ2-5; V gene: TRBV11-2; CDR3 DNA: TGTGCCAGCAGCTTAGGCGCAGTCACAGGGATGGCAGAGACCCAGTACTTC; CDR3 protein: CASSLGAVTGMAETQYF
D gene: TRBD1; clone size: .; J gene: TRBJ2-1; V gene: TRBV7-9; CDR3 DNA: TGTGCCAGCAGCCCGGGGACAGGGGTATACAATGAGCAGTTCTTC; CDR3 protein: CASSPGTGVYNEQFF
D gene: .; clone size: .; J gene: TRBJ1-4; V gene: TRBV6-5; CDR3 DNA: TGTGCCAGCAGTTACTCGACAGCCACTAATGAAAAACTGTTTTTT; CDR3 protein: CASSYSTATNEKLFF